This TCR beta chain is from a study of blood T cell repertoires in COVID-19. Study background: COVID-19 samples from acute and convalescent phases originated in the United States, Italy and Spain. In each case, the material was cDNA or gDNA derived from T cells, B-cell-depleted T cells, or PBMCs.

Per the original methods: Reference gene primer amplification yielded estimated nucleated cell counts. Sequencing used immunoSEQ multiplex PCR; TCRdb keeps in-frame clones, though not all of them. V, J and clone size are those of that table, while D and trimming were read from the DNA. The sample records around 170,000 clones, about 87% being singletons. Sequenced material: peripheral blood. The sequence was obtained from a man between 60 and 70 years old with acute or convalescent COVID-19.

The CDR3 loop is CSVGGQGIPYF. The CDR3 DNA reads TGCAGCGTTGGGGGGCAGGGAATACCGTATTTT. The chain uses TRBV29-1 and TRBJ2-3, with a tentative D call TRBD1 (6 bases). Germline CDR1 and CDR2: SQVTM and ANQGSEA. This CDR3 is built from 11 residues. Trimming removed 4 bases at V and 14 bases at J, with 16 bases between.